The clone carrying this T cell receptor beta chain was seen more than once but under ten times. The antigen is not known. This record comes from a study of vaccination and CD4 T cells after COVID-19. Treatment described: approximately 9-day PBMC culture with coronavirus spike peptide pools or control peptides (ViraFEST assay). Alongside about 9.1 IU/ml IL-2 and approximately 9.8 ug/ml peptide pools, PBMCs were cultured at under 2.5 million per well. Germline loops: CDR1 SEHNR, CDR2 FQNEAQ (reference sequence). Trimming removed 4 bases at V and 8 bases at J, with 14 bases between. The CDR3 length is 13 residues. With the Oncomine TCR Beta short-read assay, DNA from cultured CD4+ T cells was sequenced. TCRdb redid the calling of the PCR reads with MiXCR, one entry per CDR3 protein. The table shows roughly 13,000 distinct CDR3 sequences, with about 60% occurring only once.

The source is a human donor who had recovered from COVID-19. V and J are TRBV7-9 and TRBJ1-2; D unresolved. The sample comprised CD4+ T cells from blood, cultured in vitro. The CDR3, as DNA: TGTGCCAGCAGCTCAGACCGGCCGGGAGGCTACACCTTC. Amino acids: CASSSDRPGGYTF.